Below, one T cell receptor (beta chain) is given with its context. No antigen is known for it. TCRdb called the 5' RACE reads again in MiXCR, with one record for every CDR3 protein. The sample has 400,000 or so distinct CDR3 sequences, 20% seen once. These data are taken from a study of T-cell memory formation after mild COVID-19. Study-level background: Clustering of TCRs was largely donor specific. Study-wide results and caveats: While clones contracting from day 15 to 85 were balanced between CD4 and CD8, later expanders leaned CD4+.

Germline V gene sequence: CDR1 SNHLY, CDR2 FYNNEI. The CDR3 has 13 amino acids. The V end lost 7 bases, the J end lost 7 bases, and 11 bases lay between the germline ends. This sequence joins TRBV2 and TRBJ1-6, with a weak D call TRBD1 (5 bases). This clonotype originated in an adult woman who had mild COVID-19 (a few samples of this study predate the infection). Cell type and time point are not known. The sequencing input was PBMCs or a T cell subset sorted from them (not recorded which). The CDR3 bases are TGTGCCAGCAACGGCAGGGTCAATTCACCCCTCCACTTT. It yields the protein CASNGRVNSPLHF.